The sequence of this T cell receptor (beta chain) was determined in a study of sequential checkpoint blockade in melanoma. V lost 0 bases, J lost 12 bases, and 23 bases stayed unmatched. Germline V gives CDR1 MNHGY, CDR2 SAAAGT. The CDR3 has 19 amino acids. Stated treatment: randomized to nivolumab then ipilimumab (arm A) or the reverse (arm B). Generated by immunoSEQ multiplex PCR, the TCRdb table keeps only in-frame clones and is missing some. The sample shows some 22,000 clones, around 30% of them seen only once. This chain uses TRBV6-8 with TRBJ2-1; 7 nucleotides align to TRBD2. The material sequenced was tumor tissue (inferred from file names), taken from a patient given nivolumab and ipilimumab in sequence. The sequence came from a human donor with melanoma. The chain's CDR3 is CASSYSGGIRDYQMRGQFF. The CDR3 bases are TGTGCCAGCAGTTACTCGGGCGGAATCCGGGACTACCAAATGAGGGGGCAGTTCTTC.